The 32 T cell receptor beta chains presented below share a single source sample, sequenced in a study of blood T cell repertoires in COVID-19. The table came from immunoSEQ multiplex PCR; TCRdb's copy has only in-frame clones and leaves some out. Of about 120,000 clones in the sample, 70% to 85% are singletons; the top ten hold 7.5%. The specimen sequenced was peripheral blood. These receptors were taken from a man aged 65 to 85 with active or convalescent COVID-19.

CDR3 sequence: CASSVGTASGNTIYF. CDR3 bases: TGTGCCAGCAGCGTGGGGACAGCTTCTGGAAACACCATATATTTT. J is TRBJ1-3 and V is TRBV9; 7 bases line up with TRBD1. The CDR3 covers 15 residues. V lost 2 bases to trimming and J lost 1 base; unmatched junction nucleotides: 3. Germline CDR1 SGDLS, CDR2 YYNGEE. Combining the CDR3 with reference TRBV9 and TRBJ1-3 gives the whole variable domain DSGVTQTPKHLITATGQRVTLRCSPRSGDLSVYWYQQSLDQGLQFLIQYYNGEERAKGNILERFSAQQFPDLHSELNLSSLELGDSALYFCASSVGTASGNTIYFGEGSWLTVV.

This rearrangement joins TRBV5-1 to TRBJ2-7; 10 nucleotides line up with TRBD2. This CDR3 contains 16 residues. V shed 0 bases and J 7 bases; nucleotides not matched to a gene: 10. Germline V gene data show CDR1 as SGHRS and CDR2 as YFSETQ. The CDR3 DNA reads TGCGCCAGCAGCTTGGGCACCGGGACTAGCGCGGGAGAGCAGTACTTC. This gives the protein CASSLGTGTSAGEQYF.

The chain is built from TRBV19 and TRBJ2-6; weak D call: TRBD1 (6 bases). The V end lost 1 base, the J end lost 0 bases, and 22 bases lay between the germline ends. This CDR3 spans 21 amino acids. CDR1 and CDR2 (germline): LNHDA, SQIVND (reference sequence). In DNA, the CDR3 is TGTGCCAGTAGTATAGCCTCGACTGAAACAGGGATCAGCTCTGGGGCCAACGTCCTGACTTTC. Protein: CASSIASTETGISSGANVLTF.

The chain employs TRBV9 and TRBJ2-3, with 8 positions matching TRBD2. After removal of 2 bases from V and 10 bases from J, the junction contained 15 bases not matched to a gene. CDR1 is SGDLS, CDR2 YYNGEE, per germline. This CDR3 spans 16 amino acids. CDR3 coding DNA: TGTGCCAGCAGCGTGAGCCCGGGACTAGAAGCTGGGCCGCAGTATTTT. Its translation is CASSVSPGLEAGPQYF. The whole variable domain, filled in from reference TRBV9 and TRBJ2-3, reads DSGVTQTPKHLITATGQRVTLRCSPRSGDLSVYWYQQSLDQGLQFLIQYYNGEERAKGNILERFSAQQFPDLHSELNLSSLELGDSALYFCASSVSPGLEAGPQYFGPGTRLTVL.

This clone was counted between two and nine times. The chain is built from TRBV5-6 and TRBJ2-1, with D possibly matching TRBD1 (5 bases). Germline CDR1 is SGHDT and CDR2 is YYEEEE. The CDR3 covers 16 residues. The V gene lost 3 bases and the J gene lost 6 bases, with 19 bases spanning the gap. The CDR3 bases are TGTGCCAGCAGCTGGGCAGGGATCAGGAAAGTCAATGAGCAGTTCTTC. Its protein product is CASSWAGIRKVNEQFF.

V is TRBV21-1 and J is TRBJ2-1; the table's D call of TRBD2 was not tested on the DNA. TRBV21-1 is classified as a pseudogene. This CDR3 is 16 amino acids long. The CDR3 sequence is CASSARLAYSYNEQFF. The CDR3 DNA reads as TGTGCCAGCAGCGCCCGACTAGCGTATTCCTACAATGAGCAGTTCTTC.

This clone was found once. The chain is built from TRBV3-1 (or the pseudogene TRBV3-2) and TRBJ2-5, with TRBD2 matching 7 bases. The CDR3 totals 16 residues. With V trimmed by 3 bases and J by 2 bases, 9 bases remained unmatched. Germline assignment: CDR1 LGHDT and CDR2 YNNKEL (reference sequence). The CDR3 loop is CASSQEASGPQETQYF. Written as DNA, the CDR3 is TGTGCCAGCAGCCAGGAGGCTAGCGGTCCTCAAGAGACCCAGTACTTC.

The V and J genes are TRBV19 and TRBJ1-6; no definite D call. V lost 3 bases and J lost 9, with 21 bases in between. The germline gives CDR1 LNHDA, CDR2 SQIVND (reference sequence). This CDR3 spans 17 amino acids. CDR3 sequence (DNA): TGTGCCAGTAGTATTGCGGAGGGCCGCTTAATTGGTTCACCCCTCCACTTT. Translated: CASSIAEGRLIGSPLHF.

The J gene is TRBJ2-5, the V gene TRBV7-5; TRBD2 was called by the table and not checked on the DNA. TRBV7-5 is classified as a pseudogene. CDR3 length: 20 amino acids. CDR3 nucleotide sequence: TGTGTCAGAAGCTTAGCGGCCCTAGCCCCCGACTCGCGGGAGAACGAGACCCAGTACTTC. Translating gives CVRSLAALAPDSRENETQYF.

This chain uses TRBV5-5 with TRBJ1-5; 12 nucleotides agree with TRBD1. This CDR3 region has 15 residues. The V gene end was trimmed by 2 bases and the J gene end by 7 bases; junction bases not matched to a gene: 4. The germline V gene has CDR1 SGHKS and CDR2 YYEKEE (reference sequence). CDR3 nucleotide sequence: TGTGCCAGCAGCTTCGGGACAGGGGGCGAACAGCCCCAGCATTTT. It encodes CASSFGTGGEQPQHF.

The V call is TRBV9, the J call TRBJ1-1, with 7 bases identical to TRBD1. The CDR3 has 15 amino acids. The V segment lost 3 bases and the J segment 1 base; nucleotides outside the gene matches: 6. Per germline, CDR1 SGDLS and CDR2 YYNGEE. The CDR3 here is CASSEQGQANTEAFF. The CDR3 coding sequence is TGTGCCAGCAGCGAACAAGGACAGGCGAACACTGAAGCTTTCTTT. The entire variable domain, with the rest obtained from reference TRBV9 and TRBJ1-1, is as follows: DSGVTQTPKHLITATGQRVTLRCSPRSGDLSVYWYQQSLDQGLQFLIQYYNGEERAKGNILERFSAQQFPDLHSELNLSSLELGDSALYFCASSEQGQANTEAFFGQGTRLTVV.

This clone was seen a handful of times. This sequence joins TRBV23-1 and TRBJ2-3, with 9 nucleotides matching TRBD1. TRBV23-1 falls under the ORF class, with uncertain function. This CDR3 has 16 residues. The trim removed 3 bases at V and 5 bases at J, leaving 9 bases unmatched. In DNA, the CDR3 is TGCGCCAGCAGTCACCTCTCCCGGACAGGGGTAGATACGCAGTATTTT. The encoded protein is CASSHLSRTGVDTQYF.

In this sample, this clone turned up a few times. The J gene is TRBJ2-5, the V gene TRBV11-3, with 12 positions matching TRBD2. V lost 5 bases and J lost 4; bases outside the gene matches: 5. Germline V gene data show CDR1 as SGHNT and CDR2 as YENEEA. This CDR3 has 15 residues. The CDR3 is CASSPRTSGVETQYF. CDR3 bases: TGTGCCAGCAGCCCGCGGACTAGCGGGGTAGAGACCCAGTACTTC. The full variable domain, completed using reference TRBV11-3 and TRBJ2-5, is EAGVVQSPRYKIIEKKQPVAFWCNPISGHNTLYWYLQNLGQGPELLIRYENEEAVDDSQLPKDRFSAERLKGVDSTLKIQPAELGDSAVYLCASSPRTSGVETQYFGPGTRLLVL.

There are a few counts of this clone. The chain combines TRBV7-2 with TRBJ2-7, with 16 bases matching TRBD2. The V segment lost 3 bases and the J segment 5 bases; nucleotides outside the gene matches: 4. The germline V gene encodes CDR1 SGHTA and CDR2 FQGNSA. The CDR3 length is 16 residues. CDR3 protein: CASSLGLAGGLHEQYF. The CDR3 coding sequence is TGTGCCAGCAGCTTGGGACTAGCGGGGGGGCTCCACGAGCAGTACTTC.

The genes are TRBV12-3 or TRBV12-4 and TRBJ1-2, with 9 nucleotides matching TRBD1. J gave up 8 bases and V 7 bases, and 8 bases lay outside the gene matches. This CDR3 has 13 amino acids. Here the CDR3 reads CASTPGQGLGYTF. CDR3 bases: TGTGCCAGCACTCCGGGACAGGGATTGGGCTACACCTTC.

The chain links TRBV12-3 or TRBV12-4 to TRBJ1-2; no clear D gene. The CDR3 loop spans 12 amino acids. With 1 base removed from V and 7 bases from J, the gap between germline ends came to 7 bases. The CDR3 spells CASSLDRAGYTF. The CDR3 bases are TGTGCCAGCAGTTTAGACAGAGCTGGCTACACCTTC.

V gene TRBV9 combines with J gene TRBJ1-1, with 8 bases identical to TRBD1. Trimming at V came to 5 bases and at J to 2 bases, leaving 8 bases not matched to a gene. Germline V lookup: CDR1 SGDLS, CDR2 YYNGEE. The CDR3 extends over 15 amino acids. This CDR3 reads CASRFGQGVNTEAFF. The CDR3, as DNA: TGTGCCAGCAGGTTTGGACAGGGAGTCAACACTGAAGCTTTCTTT.

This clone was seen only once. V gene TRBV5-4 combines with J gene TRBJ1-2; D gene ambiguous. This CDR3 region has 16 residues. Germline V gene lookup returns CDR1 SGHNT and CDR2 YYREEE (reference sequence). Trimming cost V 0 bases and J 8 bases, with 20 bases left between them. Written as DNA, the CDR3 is TGTGCCAGCAGCTTGGCGCACAGCGGGGTTAGAGGGGGCTACACCTTC. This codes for CASSLAHSGVRGGYTF.

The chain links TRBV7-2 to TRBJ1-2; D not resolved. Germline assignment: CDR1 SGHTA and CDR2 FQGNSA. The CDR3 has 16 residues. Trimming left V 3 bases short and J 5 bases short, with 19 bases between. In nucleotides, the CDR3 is TGTGCCAGCAGCTTCCCCCCGGCGGGTTCAATATATGGCTACACCTTC. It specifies CASSFPPAGSIYGYTF.

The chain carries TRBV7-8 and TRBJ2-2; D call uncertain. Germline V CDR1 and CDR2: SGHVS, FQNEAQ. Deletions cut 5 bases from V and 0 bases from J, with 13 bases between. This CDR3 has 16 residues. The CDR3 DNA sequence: TGTGCCAGCAGCGCCTACAGCACTTCGAACACCGGGGAGCTGTTTTTT. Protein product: CASSAYSTSNTGELFF.

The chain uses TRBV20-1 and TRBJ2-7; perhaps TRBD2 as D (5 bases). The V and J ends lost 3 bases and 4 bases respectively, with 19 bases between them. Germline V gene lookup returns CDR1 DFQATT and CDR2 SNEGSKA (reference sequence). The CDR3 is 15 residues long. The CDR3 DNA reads TGCAGTGCTAGTCCCCCCGGCGAGCGGAGTTACGAGCAGTACTTC. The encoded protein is CSASPPGERSYEQYF.

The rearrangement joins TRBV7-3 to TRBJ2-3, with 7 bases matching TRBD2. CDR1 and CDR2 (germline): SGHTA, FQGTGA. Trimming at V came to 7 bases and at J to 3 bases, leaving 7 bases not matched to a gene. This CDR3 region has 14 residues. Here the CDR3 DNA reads TGTGCCAGCACGGGAGGAGCGCATACAGATACGCAGTATTTT. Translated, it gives CASTGGAHTDTQYF.

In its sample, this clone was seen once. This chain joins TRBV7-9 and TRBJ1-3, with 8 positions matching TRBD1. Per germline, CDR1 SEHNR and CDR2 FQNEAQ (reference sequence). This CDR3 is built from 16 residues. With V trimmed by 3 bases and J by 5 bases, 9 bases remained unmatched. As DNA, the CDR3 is TGTGCCAGCAGCTTTTCTTCCGGGACAGGCCGAAACACCATATATTTT. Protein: CASSFSSGTGRNTIYF.

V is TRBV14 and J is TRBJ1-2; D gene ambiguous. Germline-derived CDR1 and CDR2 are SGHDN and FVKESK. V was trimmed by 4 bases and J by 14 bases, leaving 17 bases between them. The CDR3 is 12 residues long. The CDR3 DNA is TGTGCCAGCAGCCCCTCTCGTAGCGTTGCTACCTTC. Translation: CASSPSRSVATF.

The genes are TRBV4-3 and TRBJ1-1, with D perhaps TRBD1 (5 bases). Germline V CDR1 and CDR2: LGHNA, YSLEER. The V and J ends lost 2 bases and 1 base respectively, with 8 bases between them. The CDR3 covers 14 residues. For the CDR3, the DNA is TGCGCCAGCAGCCAACGCAGGGCGAACACTGAAGCTTTCTTT. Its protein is CASSQRRANTEAFF.

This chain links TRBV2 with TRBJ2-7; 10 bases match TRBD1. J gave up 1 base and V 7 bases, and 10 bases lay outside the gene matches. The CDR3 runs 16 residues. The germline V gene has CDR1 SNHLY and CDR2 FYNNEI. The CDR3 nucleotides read TGTGCCAGCAAGAAACAAAGGACAGGGGGTTCCTACGAGCAGTACTTC. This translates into CASKKQRTGGSYEQYF. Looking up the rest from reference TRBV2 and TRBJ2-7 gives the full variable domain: EPEVTQTPSHQVTQMGQEVILRCVPISNHLYFYWYRQILGQKVEFLVSFYNNEISEKSEIFDDQFSVERPDGSNFTLKIRSTKLEDSAMYFCASKKQRTGGSYEQYFGPGTRLTVT.

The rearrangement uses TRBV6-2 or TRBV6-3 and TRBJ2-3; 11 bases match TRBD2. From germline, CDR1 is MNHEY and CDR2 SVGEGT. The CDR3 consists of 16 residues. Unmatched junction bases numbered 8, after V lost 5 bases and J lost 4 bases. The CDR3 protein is CASSAPGLAAADTQYF. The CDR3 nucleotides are TGTGCCAGCAGTGCACCGGGACTAGCGGCGGCAGATACGCAGTATTTT.

The CDR3 sequence: CASSDDRDAFF. DNA for the CDR3: TGCGCCAGCAGCGATGACAGGGATGCTTTCTTT. The rearrangement joins TRBV5-1 to TRBJ1-1; 7 bases fit TRBD1. Germline CDR1 reads SGHRS; CDR2 reads YFSETQ. CDR3 length: 11 amino acids. V lost 4 bases to trimming and J lost 11 bases; unmatched junction nucleotides: 5.

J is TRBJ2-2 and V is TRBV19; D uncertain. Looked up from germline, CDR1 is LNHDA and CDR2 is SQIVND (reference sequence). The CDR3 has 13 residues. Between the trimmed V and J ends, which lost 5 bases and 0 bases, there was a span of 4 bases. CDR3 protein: CASSATNTGELFF. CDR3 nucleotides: TGTGCCAGTAGTGCTACGAACACCGGGGAGCTGTTTTTT.

The DNA of the CDR3 is TGTGCCAGCAGGGGGACAGGGGGCTTAAACACCATATATTTT. This sequence encodes CASRGTGGLNTIYF. This chain links TRBV3-1 (or the pseudogene TRBV3-2) with TRBJ1-3, with TRBD1 identical over 12 bases. V was pared by 6 bases and J by 6 bases, with 3 bases of the junction left unmatched. CDR1 and CDR2 from the germline V gene are LGHDT and YNNKEL (reference sequence). There are 14 residues in the CDR3.

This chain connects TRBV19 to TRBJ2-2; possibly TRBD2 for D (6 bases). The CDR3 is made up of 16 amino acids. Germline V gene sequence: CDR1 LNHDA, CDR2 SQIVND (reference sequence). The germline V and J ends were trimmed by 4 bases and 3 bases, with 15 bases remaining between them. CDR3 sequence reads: CASSNIAVLDTGELFF. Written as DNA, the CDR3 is TGTGCCAGTAGTAATATAGCGGTGTTGGACACCGGGGAGCTGTTTTTT. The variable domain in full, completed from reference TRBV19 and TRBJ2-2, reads DGGITQSPKYLFRKEGQNVTLSCEQNLNHDAMYWYRQDPGQGLRLIYYSQIVNDFQKGDIAEGYSVSREKKESFPLTVTSAQKNPTAFYLCASSNIAVLDTGELFFGEGSRLTVL.

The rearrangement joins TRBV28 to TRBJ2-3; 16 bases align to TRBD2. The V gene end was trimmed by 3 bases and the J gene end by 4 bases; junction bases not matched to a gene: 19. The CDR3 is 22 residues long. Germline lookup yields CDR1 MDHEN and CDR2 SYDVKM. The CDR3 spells CASSFYNLLVGTSGRAADTQYF. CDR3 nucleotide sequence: TGTGCCAGCAGTTTCTATAATCTCCTCGTCGGGACTAGCGGGAGGGCAGCAGATACGCAGTATTTT.